This T cell receptor (beta chain) comes out of a study of blood T cell repertoires in COVID-19. Overall study context: The samples span acute and convalescent COVID-19 from the United States, Italy and Spain. The cDNA or gDNA used as material had been derived from T cells, B-cell-depleted T cells, or PBMCs.

Germline V gene lookup returns CDR1 MNHEY and CDR2 SVGAGI. V shed 6 bases and J shed 9 bases, with 12 bases lying between them. The CDR3 totals 13 residues. Authors' processing steps: Using reference gene primer amplification, nucleated cell counts were estimated. The method was immunoSEQ multiplex PCR; TCRdb's version includes in-frame clones alone and lacks a portion of them. V and J calls and clone size follow that table, whereas D and trimming were derived from the DNA. The sample has hundreds of thousands of clones; under 95% are singletons. Sequenced material: peripheral blood. V is TRBV6-5 and J is TRBJ1-6; the D gene is possibly TRBD1 (6 bases). The clonotype originates from a young woman who had recovered from COVID-19. The chain's CDR3 is CASRGGGGSPLHF. CDR3 DNA sequence: TGTGCCAGCAGAGGTGGGGGCGGTTCACCCCTCCACTTT.